These T cell receptor beta chains were read from a single sample in a study of cytomegalovirus exposure and HLA in healthy donors. Assay: immunoSEQ multiplex PCR; the TCRdb copy retains only in-frame clones and omits some. The table has approximately 150,000 clones, about 75% seen once. Sequencing used PBMCs. The receptors here all came from a man younger than 35 in good health and CMV-seropositive. The CDR3 runs from the conserved cysteine through the conserved F or W. A D gene is named only where the DNA matches it firmly. Clone size is shown for a subset of rows, as once, few, many or a class of expanded clone.

abundance: NA; v_gene: TRBV18; d_gene: NA; j_gene: TRBJ2-5; CDR3aa: CASSPPDRIQETQYF; CDR3nt: TGTGCCAGCTCACCACCGGACAGAATTCAAGAGACCCAGTACTTC
abundance: NA; v_gene: TRBV10-3; d_gene: NA; j_gene: TRBJ2-7; CDR3aa: CAIRGQERNEQYF; CDR3nt: TGTGCCATCCGGGGTCAGGAAAGGAACGAGCAGTACTTC
abundance: NA; v_gene: TRBV5-1; d_gene: NA; j_gene: TRBJ1-2; CDR3aa: CASSLDSNSYGYTF; CDR3nt: TGCGCCAGCAGCTTGGACAGTAATTCCTATGGCTACACCTTC
abundance: NA; v_gene: TRBV10-3; d_gene: NA; j_gene: TRBJ2-7; CDR3aa: CAISESGQIGEQYF; CDR3nt: TGTGCCATCAGTGAGTCCGGACAAATCGGCGAGCAGTACTTC
abundance: NA; v_gene: TRBV5-4; d_gene: NA; j_gene: TRBJ1-1; CDR3aa: CASSLTLGEAFF; CDR3nt: TGTGCCAGCAGCTTGACTCTAGGTGAAGCTTTCTTT
abundance: NA; v_gene: TRBV5-1; d_gene: TRBD2; j_gene: TRBJ2-2; CDR3aa: CASSSDSGIDTGELFF; CDR3nt: TGCGCCAGCAGCTCAGACAGCGGGATTGACACCGGGGAGCTGTTTTTT
abundance: NA; v_gene: TRBV6-7; d_gene: TRBD2; j_gene: TRBJ2-1; CDR3aa: CASSYSFRTSGPNEQFF; CDR3nt: TGTGCCAGCAGTTACTCGTTTAGGACTAGCGGTCCCAATGAGCAGTTCTTC
abundance: NA; v_gene: TRBV7-2; d_gene: TRBD1; j_gene: TRBJ1-1; CDR3aa: CASSWTGNTEAFF; CDR3nt: TGTGCCAGCAGCTGGACAGGGAACACTGAAGCTTTCTTT
abundance: NA; v_gene: TRBV6-5; d_gene: NA; j_gene: TRBJ1-1; CDR3aa: CASSSRGGTEAFF; CDR3nt: TGTGCCAGCAGCAGTCGGGGTGGGACTGAAGCTTTCTTT
abundance: few; v_gene: TRBV5-6; d_gene: TRBD1; j_gene: TRBJ1-2; CDR3aa: CASSLFGTGGWDGYTF; CDR3nt: TGTGCCAGCAGCTTGTTCGGGACAGGGGGCTGGGATGGCTACACCTTC
abundance: NA; v_gene: TRBV6-5; d_gene: TRBD1; j_gene: TRBJ2-7; CDR3aa: CASSYSGTGGYEQYF; CDR3nt: TGTGCCAGCAGTTACTCGGGGACAGGGGGTTACGAGCAGTACTTC
abundance: NA; v_gene: TRBV28; d_gene: TRBD2; j_gene: TRBJ2-2; CDR3aa: CASRLAGGTNTGELFF; CDR3nt: TGTGCCAGCAGACTAGCGGGGGGCACTAACACCGGGGAGCTGTTTTTT
abundance: few; v_gene: TRBV5-6; d_gene: NA; j_gene: TRBJ2-7; CDR3aa: CASSLDTIYEQYF; CDR3nt: TGTGCCAGCAGCTTGGACACCATCTACGAGCAGTACTTC
abundance: few; v_gene: TRBV11-2; d_gene: TRBD1; j_gene: TRBJ1-4; CDR3aa: CASSKNSGTGNEKLFF; CDR3nt: TGTGCCAGCAGCAAGAACTCCGGGACAGGGAATGAAAAACTGTTTTTT
abundance: NA; v_gene: TRBV7-2; d_gene: NA; j_gene: TRBJ1-5; CDR3aa: CASSFRDTNQPQHF; CDR3nt: TGTGCCAGCAGCTTCCGGGACACCAATCAGCCCCAGCATTTT
abundance: NA; v_gene: TRBV10-2; d_gene: TRBD2; j_gene: TRBJ2-7; CDR3aa: CASGILAGPYEQYF; CDR3nt: TGCGCCAGCGGAATACTAGCGGGGCCCTACGAGCAGTACTTC
abundance: NA; v_gene: TRBV30; d_gene: TRBD2; j_gene: TRBJ2-2; CDR3aa: CAWTLAGGSTGELFF; CDR3nt: TGTGCCTGGACCTTAGCGGGAGGGAGTACCGGGGAGCTGTTTTTT
abundance: NA; v_gene: TRBV27; d_gene: NA; j_gene: TRBJ2-5; CDR3aa: CASSLRGSETQYF; CDR3nt: TGTGCCAGCAGTTTAAGGGGCAGCGAGACCCAGTACTTC
abundance: NA; v_gene: TRBV27; d_gene: TRBD2; j_gene: TRBJ2-1; CDR3aa: CASRSRLAGARGDEQFF; CDR3nt: TGTGCCAGCAGATCCCGACTAGCGGGAGCCCGAGGGGATGAGCAGTTCTTC
abundance: NA; v_gene: TRBV4-2; d_gene: TRBD2; j_gene: TRBJ2-3; CDR3aa: CASCQGSVLAGRDTQYF; CDR3nt: TGTGCCAGCTGCCAAGGTTCAGTACTAGCGGGGAGGGATACGCAGTATTTT
abundance: NA; v_gene: TRBV15; d_gene: TRBD2; j_gene: TRBJ2-5; CDR3aa: CATSSSLAGGGAQYF; CDR3nt: TGTGCCACCAGCAGCTCCTTAGCGGGTGGCGGGGCGCAGTACTTC
abundance: NA; v_gene: TRBV19; d_gene: NA; j_gene: TRBJ1-4; CDR3aa: CASSIVVDSSNEKLFF; CDR3nt: TGTGCCAGTAGTATAGTAGTCGACAGTTCTAATGAAAAACTGTTTTTT
abundance: few; v_gene: TRBV7-9; d_gene: TRBD2; j_gene: TRBJ2-7; CDR3aa: CASSPMGQRGFYEQYF; CDR3nt: TGTGCCAGCAGCCCCATGGGCCAGCGGGGATTCTACGAGCAGTACTTC
abundance: NA; v_gene: TRBV11-1; d_gene: TRBD2; j_gene: TRBJ2-7; CDR3aa: CASSHPGLAARYEQYF; CDR3nt: TGTGCCAGCAGTCATCCGGGACTAGCTGCCCGGTACGAGCAGTACTTC
abundance: NA; v_gene: TRBV7-9; d_gene: NA; j_gene: TRBJ2-5; CDR3aa: CASSLDIQETQYF; CDR3nt: TGTGCCAGCAGCTTAGACATCCAAGAGACCCAGTACTTC
abundance: NA; v_gene: TRBV5-1; d_gene: TRBD2; j_gene: TRBJ2-2; CDR3aa: CASSLLAGTDTGELFF; CDR3nt: TGCGCCAGCAGCTTGCTAGCGGGAACAGACACCGGGGAGCTGTTTTTT